The clone carrying this TCR beta chain was observed at least ten times. Absence of ophthalmopathy progression within 18 months defined stable Graves' hyperthyroidism. Exclusion criteria comprised uncontrolled infection, other autoimmune disease, pregnancy or lactation. Clinical symptoms, serum thyroxine, TRAb, thyroid ultrasound and orbital computed tomography informed diagnoses. This entry belongs to a study of T cells in Graves' hyperthyroidism and ophthalmopathy. Authors of the study amplified TCR beta CDR3 regions from RNA transcripts. First-round RT-PCR of the TCR CDR3 relied on the HTBI primer set. From the multiplex PCR reads, TCRdb called clonotypes with MiXCR, one entry per CDR3 protein. The table shows roughly 710,000 distinct CDR3 sequences, with 35% occurring only once. The TCR was taken from a woman in her forties with Graves' hyperthyroidism. The sample was blood.

The CDR3 nucleotides read TGCAGTGCTACCCAGGACAGGGATAATGGCTACACCTTC. Translation: CSATQDRDNGYTF. This chain links TRBV20-1 with TRBJ1-2; 8 bases line up with TRBD1. The CDR3 has 13 amino acids. Germline V gene sequence: CDR1 DFQATT, CDR2 SNEGSKA (reference sequence). V was clipped by 4 bases and J by 6 bases; unmatched bases: 7.